Listed below are T cell receptor beta chains from one sample, sequenced in a study of shared clonotypes between healthy human individuals. Here immunoSEQ multiplex PCR was the method, and the copy in TCRdb shows in-frame clones only, minus some. The table shows about 470,000 clones, with 70% to 80% occurring only once. Specimen: PBMCs. These receptor sequences come from a woman aged 40 to 50 in good health. Some clones in this sample may be carry-over from other donors' samples. CDR3s include the opening cysteine and the closing phenylalanine or tryptophan. A D gene is named only where the DNA matches it firmly. Some rows mark clone size as missing; the rest say once, few, many or name a class of expanded clone.

size	D	V	J	DNA	CDR3
.	.	TRBV27	TRBJ2-3	TGTGCCAGCAGTCCCTACAGGGGCACAGATACGCAGTATTTT	CASSPYRGTDTQYF
.	TRBD2	TRBV9	TRBJ2-7	TGTGCCAGCAGCGTAGGGGGACTAGCGGGAGTCTACGAGCAGTACTTC	CASSVGGLAGVYEQYF
.	.	TRBV6-6	TRBJ2-1	TGTGCCAGCAGGGGCGGGATAACCGCCTCCTACAATGAGCAGTTCTTC	CASRGGITASYNEQFF
.	TRBD1	TRBV19	TRBJ2-2	TGTGCCAATAGTTTGGGACAGGCTAACACCGGGGAGCTGTTTTTT	CANSLGQANTGELFF
few	.	TRBV11-2	TRBJ2-1	TGTGCCAGCAGCTCCTGGGGGGCGGGAAACAATGAGCAGTTCTTC	CASSSWGAGNNEQFF
many	TRBD1	TRBV6-4	TRBJ1-2	TGTGCCAGCAGTGACGGAGGAGGGGGCGCGGATGGCTACACCTTC	CASSDGGGGADGYTF
.	.	TRBV7-8	TRBJ2-3	TGTGCCAGCAGCTTAGGATCCGGGTGGAAGACAGATACGCAGTATTTT	CASSLGSGWKTDTQYF
.	.	TRBV5-6	TRBJ2-2	TGTGCCAGCAGCTCGGCCGCGAGGGGGGACACCGGGGAGCTGTTTTTT	CASSSAARGDTGELFF
.	.	TRBV6-4	TRBJ2-2	TGTGCCAGCTCGTTAGAAGGGAGCACCGGGGAGCTGTTTTTT	CASSLEGSTGELFF
few	.	TRBV27	TRBJ1-4	TGTGCCAGCAGTTTAGGAGGGTATAATGAAAAACTGTTTTTT	CASSLGGYNEKLFF
.	.	TRBV19	TRBJ2-3	TGTGCCAGTAGCCAGGGACAACCTTCCACAGATACGCAGTATTTT	CASSQGQPSTDTQYF
.	TRBD1	TRBV6-1	TRBJ2-4	TGTGCCAGTTTTAGACAGGGGCAAAACATTCAGTACTTC	CASFRQGQNIQYF
.	.	TRBV7-8	TRBJ2-4	TGTGCCAGCAGCCCCAATAGGGCCAGCCGTACTCTAGCCAAAAACATTCAGTACTTC	CASSPNRASRTLAKNIQYF
.	.	TRBV9	TRBJ2-5	TGTGCCAGCAGTCGTGGGTCCCTAGAGACCCAGTACTTC	CASSRGSLETQYF
few	TRBD1	TRBV27	TRBJ2-1	TGTGCCAGCAGTTTCGACAGGGGATCCTACAATGAGCAGTTCTTC	CASSFDRGSYNEQFF
.	TRBD2	TRBV7-2	TRBJ2-7	TGTGCCAGCAGGCTAGCGGGAGACTCCTACGAGCAGTACTTC	CASRLAGDSYEQYF
.	.	TRBV11-2	TRBJ1-1	TGTGCCAGCAGCTTGGCCAGGGGTTTGAACACTGAAGCTTTCTTT	CASSLARGLNTEAFF
.	.	TRBV28	TRBJ1-6	TGTGCCAGCAGTCTCACGGGACACTACTCTACACCCCTCCACTTT	CASSLTGHYSTPLHF
.	.	TRBV6-1	TRBJ1-1	TGTGCCAGCAGGGACAACCCGAACACTGAAGCTTTCTTT	CASRDNPNTEAFF
.	.	TRBV2	TRBJ1-5	TGTGCCAGCAGTGAAAGGCGCGGGGCCCAGCATTTT	CASSERRGAQHF
.	TRBD1	TRBV25-1	TRBJ2-5	TGTGCCAGCAGTGAATCTCCAGGGGGCGCGCAGACCCAGTACTTC	CASSESPGGAQTQYF
once	.	TRBV5-1	TRBJ1-3	TGCGCCAGCAGCTGGGAACAGAACTCTGGAAACACCATATATTTT	CASSWEQNSGNTIYF
.	.	TRBV29-1	TRBJ2-2	TGCAGCGTTGAGGTGGGCGGGGAGCTGTTTTTT	CSVEVGGELFF
.	.	TRBV7-2	TRBJ2-3	TGTGCCAGCAGGGGTCTCGGCCTCCCTACAGATACGCAGTATTTT	CASRGLGLPTDTQYF
.	.	TRBV6-6	TRBJ2-2	TGTGCCAGCAGGACAGATAGGCCAAACACCGGGGAGCTGTTTTTT	CASRTDRPNTGELFF
.	.	TRBV11-2	TRBJ2-2	TGTGCCAGCAGCGGGTCGGCCCTTAGGGACCTCGCCGGGGAGCTGTTTTTT	CASSGSALRDLAGELFF
.	.	TRBV29-1	TRBJ1-5	TGCAGCGCCGTAAACGGGCCCCAGCATTTT	CSAVNGPQHF
.	.	TRBV19	TRBJ2-7	TGTGCCAGTAGTATCCCGGGCAGGGCCGCATACGAGCAGTACTTC	CASSIPGRAAYEQYF
.	TRBD2	TRBV19	TRBJ2-1	TGTGCCAGTAGTTCCTCCTTTAGCGGGAGTACGAACAATGAGCAGTTCTTC	CASSSSFSGSTNNEQFF
.	TRBD2	TRBV5-6	TRBJ2-7	TGTGCCAGCAGCCTCACGGGACTAGCGGGAGTAGTAAAGCAGTACTTC	CASSLTGLAGVVKQYF
few	.	TRBV9	TRBJ2-2	TGTGCCAGCAGCGTAGCGGACCTAACCGGGGAGCTGTTTTTT	CASSVADLTGELFF
once	.	TRBV7-9	TRBJ1-1	TGTGCCAGCAGCTTAGACAGGGTGGAAGCTTTCTTT	CASSLDRVEAFF
.	.	TRBV5-1	TRBJ1-6	TGCGCCAGCAGCCCAAAAGTACAGGGCCACGAGTCACCCCTCCACTTT	CASSPKVQGHESPLHF
.	.	TRBV6-5	TRBJ2-1	TGTGCCAGCGGGGTTCGGTATGAGCAGTTCTTC	CASGVRYEQFF
.	.	TRBV11-2	TRBJ2-5	TGTGCCAGCAGCTTAACAGGAATCCCACAGGTCCACCAAGAGACCCAGTACTTC	CASSLTGIPQVHQETQYF
few	.	TRBV14	TRBJ1-1	TGTGCCAGCAGCCAAATGTTGAACACTGAAGCTTTCTTT	CASSQMLNTEAFF
.	TRBD1	TRBV19	TRBJ1-1	TGTGCCAGTAGTCCGGACAGGGCGAACACTGAAGCTTTCTTT	CASSPDRANTEAFF
.	TRBD1	TRBV5-1	TRBJ2-3	TGCGCCAGCAGCTTGGCCGGACAGGGGGCCTCAGATACGCAGTATTTT	CASSLAGQGASDTQYF
.	.	TRBV2	TRBJ2-3	TGTGCCAGGACACAGGGTTTGGGCACAGATACGCAGTATTTT	CARTQGLGTDTQYF
.	.	TRBV4-2	TRBJ1-1	TGTGCCAGCAGCCAAGGAACGGGTCGATGGACTGAAGCTTTCTTT	CASSQGTGRWTEAFF
.	TRBD2	TRBV7-8	TRBJ2-2	TGTGCCAGCAGCCCGGGACTAGTTGTTGGGGAGCTGTTTTTT	CASSPGLVVGELFF
.	.	TRBV4-2	TRBJ1-2	TGTGCCAGCAGCCGAGCCAGCCCAGGAAACTATGGCTACACCTTC	CASSRASPGNYGYTF
.	TRBD1	TRBV18	TRBJ1-6	TGTGCCAGCTCACCCGGGACAGGGGATTCACCCCTCCACTTT	CASSPGTGDSPLHF
.	.	TRBV11-3	TRBJ2-3	TGTGCCAGCAGCTTAGAACTTGGTAATACGCAGTATTTT	CASSLELGNTQYF
.	TRBD1	TRBV2	TRBJ1-4	TGTGCCAGCAGCCCTGACAGGGGGGACGAAAAACTGTTTTTT	CASSPDRGDEKLFF
many	.	TRBV27	TRBJ2-2	TGTGCCAGCAGTCCCCAATTGAACACCGGGGAGCTGTTTTTT	CASSPQLNTGELFF
.	TRBD2	TRBV11-3	TRBJ2-1	TGTGCCAGCAGCTTAACGACTAGCGGGAGTAAAAATGAGCAGTTCTTC	CASSLTTSGSKNEQFF
.	.	TRBV23-1	TRBJ2-2	TGCGCCAGCAGTACAGGGCTCGTTCCCGGGGAGCTGTTTTTT	CASSTGLVPGELFF
.	.	TRBV27	TRBJ2-2	TGTGCCAGCAGTTTATTCCGGGGAGACACCGGGGAGCTGTTTTTT	CASSLFRGDTGELFF
.	.	TRBV29-1	TRBJ2-5	TGCAGCGTTGAGGCCTGGGGGGAGGAGGTCCAGTACTTC	CSVEAWGEEVQYF
few	TRBD2	TRBV2	TRBJ2-7	TGTGCCAACACCCGACTAGCGGTGGGGGAGCAGTACTTC	CANTRLAVGEQYF
.	TRBD1	TRBV6-1	TRBJ1-1	TGTGCCAGCAGTATTGGACAGGGCCGGACTGAAGCTTTCTTT	CASSIGQGRTEAFF
.	TRBD2	TRBV7-3	TRBJ2-3	TGTGCCAGCAGCTTAACGGGACTAGCAACAGATACGCAGTATTTT	CASSLTGLATDTQYF